Below, 20 T cell receptor beta chains from the same sample are listed, as sequenced in a study of response to subunit inactivated influenza vaccine. TCRdb itself ran the RT-PCR reads through MiXCR, one entry per CDR3 protein. Found here are 630,000 or so distinct CDR3 sequences, approximately 14% of them singletons; the top ten hold 11%. The specimen was PBMCs from blood, collected 11 to 12 days after vaccination. These receptors were obtained from a man in his fifties or sixties who received an inactivated influenza vaccine.

The chain has TRBV19 and TRBJ1-1; TRBD1 matches 8 bases. The CDR3 contains 16 residues. J was trimmed by 3 bases and V by 7 bases; bases with no gene match: 13. CDR1 and CDR2 (germline): LNHDA, SQIVND (reference sequence). Here the CDR3 reads CASKADRGAHHTEAFF. As DNA, the CDR3 is TGTGCCAGTAAGGCAGACAGGGGCGCGCACCACACTGAAGCTTTCTTT.

V usage is TRBV5-1 and J usage is TRBJ2-1, with 10 bases fitting TRBD1. With V trimmed by 2 bases and J by 6 bases, 17 bases remained unmatched. This CDR3 has 19 amino acids. The germline V gene encodes CDR1 SGHRS and CDR2 YFSETQ. The DNA of the CDR3 is TGCGCCAGCAGCTTAAACCCCGGCCGGGGACAGGGGTTGGGCAATGAGCAGTTCTTC. It encodes CASSLNPGRGQGLGNEQFF.

The CDR3 region has the DNA TGCGCAACAGGGAACTACGAGCAGTACTTC. This encodes CATGNYEQYF. The gene calls are TRBV10-2 and TRBJ2-7; possibly TRBD1 for D (6 bases). Per germline, CDR1 WSHSY and CDR2 SAAADI. The CDR3 is 10 residues long.

Concerning this clonotype itself: Its ends do not fully match the called genes, so a read error is possible. V gene TRBV4-3 combines with J gene TRBJ2-1, with TRBD2 matching 14 bases. The germline CDR1 and CDR2 sequences are LGHNA and YSLEER. This CDR3 spans 16 amino acids. The CDR3 bases are TGCGCCAGCAGCCAAGGACTAGCGGGAGGGCTACCATCAGAGGTCTTC. Residues: CASSQGLAGGLPSEVF.

The table lists this clonotype with a few counts. The chain links TRBV6-5 to TRBJ2-5, with 8 bases fitting TRBD1. V dropped 4 bases and J dropped 5; count of bases not matched to a gene: 12. This CDR3 has 16 residues. Per germline, CDR1 MNHEY and CDR2 SVGAGI. The DNA for the CDR3 is TGTGCCAGCAGTTTCGGGCAGGGGGCGCTTCTGGAGACCCAGTACTTC. Its protein is CASSFGQGALLETQYF.

Ten or more counts support this clonotype. This chain links TRBV5-1 with TRBJ2-7; D remains unclear. The germline V and J ends were trimmed by 0 bases and 3 bases, with 13 bases remaining between them. The CDR3 length is 15 residues. CDR1 and CDR2 (germline): SGHRS, YFSETQ. The CDR3 loop is CASSLGRLPVYEQYF. DNA of the CDR3: TGCGCCAGCAGCTTGGGTCGACTTCCAGTCTACGAGCAGTACTTC. The full variable domain, in which reference TRBV5-1 and TRBJ2-7 provide the parts outside the CDR3, is KAGVTQTPRYLIKTRGQQVTLSCSPISGHRSVSWYQQTPGQGLQFLFEYFSETQRNKGNFPGRFSGRQFSNSRSEMNVSTLELGDSALYLCASSLGRLPVYEQYFGPGTRLTVT.

This clonotype was detected a few times. The rearrangement uses TRBV20-1 and TRBJ2-5, with D perhaps assigned TRBD1 or TRBD2 (5 bases each). Deletions cut 2 bases from V and 1 base from J, with 17 bases between. The CDR3 is 16 amino acids. The germline CDR1 and CDR2 sequences are DFQATT and SNEGSKA (reference sequence). CDR3 in amino acids: CSARSGLRDRQETQYF. Written as DNA, the CDR3 is TGCAGTGCTAGATCTGGACTCCGGGACCGCCAAGAGACCCAGTACTTC.

The chain combines TRBV18 with TRBJ1-4; TRBD1 matches 8 bases. With V trimmed by 6 bases and J by 7 bases, 10 bases remained unmatched. Germline CDR1 reads KGHSH; CDR2 reads LQKENI. The CDR3 runs to 15 residues. The chain's CDR3 is CASSLTRDRSEKLFF. The CDR3 coding sequence is TGTGCCAGCTCCCTAACGCGGGACAGGTCTGAAAAACTGTTTTTT.

This rearrangement joins TRBV10-3 to TRBJ2-2; TRBD2 agrees at 11 bases. Germline CDR1 reads ENHRY; CDR2 reads SYGVKD. V lost 6 bases to trimming and J lost 4 bases; unmatched junction nucleotides: 19. This CDR3 contains 20 residues. In DNA form, the CDR3 reads TGTGCCATCAGCCTCAAGTCTGATAGCGGGGGGGCCCGGCTCACCGGGGAGCTGTTTTTT. It encodes CAISLKSDSGGARLTGELFF.

The CDR3 loop reads CASSLDRSLNTGELFF. The CDR3 DNA follows: TGTGCCAGCAGCTTAGACCGCTCCCTTAACACCGGGGAGCTGTTTTTT. The V gene is TRBV7-8, the J gene TRBJ2-2; D is undetermined. The CDR3 loop spans 16 amino acids. Germline CDR1 SGHVS, CDR2 FQNEAQ. The V end was cut by 1 base, the J end by 2 bases, with 11 bases between.

The CDR3 DNA is TGTGCCACCAGTGATGGGGACCTCGGGACTAGCGGGAGAGGCACAGATACGCAGTATTTT. It yields the protein CATSDGDLGTSGRGTDTQYF. The chain carries TRBV24-1 and TRBJ2-3, with TRBD2 matching 14 bases. V was clipped by 3 bases and J by 1 base; unmatched bases: 11. The CDR3 totals 20 residues. Germline CDR1 and CDR2: KGHDR and SFDVKD.

The chain employs TRBV5-1 and TRBJ2-7; TRBD1 aligns across 7 bases. The CDR3 is made up of 15 amino acids. CDR1 and CDR2 (germline): SGHRS, YFSETQ. With V trimmed by 6 bases and J by 2 bases, 11 bases remained unmatched. For the CDR3, the DNA is TGCGCCAGCACCAAATCAGGGGGAACAACCTACGAGCAGTACTTC. It encodes CASTKSGGTTYEQYF.

This clonotype has more than one count but fewer than ten. V and J are TRBV20-1 and TRBJ2-3, with D hard to call. The V end was cut by 0 bases, the J end by 7 bases, with 17 bases between. Germline-derived CDR1 and CDR2 are DFQATT and SNEGSKA (reference sequence). This CDR3 is built from 15 residues. The CDR3 DNA sequence: TGCAGTGCTAGAGATCCGGCCAAACCGTCGAATACGCAGTATTTT. Translated: CSARDPAKPSNTQYF.

Only a few counts were recorded for this clonotype. The chain employs TRBV28 and TRBJ2-7, with TRBD2 identical over 12 bases. The CDR3 has 19 residues. In germline, CDR1 is MDHEN, CDR2 SYDVKM. V dropped 4 bases and J dropped 1; count of bases not matched to a gene: 14. Here the CDR3 DNA reads TGTGCCAGCAGTTCGCGCCCGGGACTAGCGGGCCCTTTATCCTACGAGCAGTACTTC. This encodes CASSSRPGLAGPLSYEQYF.

This clonotype has more than one count but fewer than ten. This chain connects TRBV28 to TRBJ2-3, with TRBD2 identical over 7 bases. V shed 3 bases and J 1 base; nucleotides not matched to a gene: 4. The CDR3 runs 15 residues. Germline CDR1 MDHEN, CDR2 SYDVKM. CDR3 sequence reads: CASSFASGRTDTQYF. The DNA of the CDR3 is TGTGCCAGCAGTTTTGCTAGCGGTCGCACAGATACGCAGTATTTT.

The rearrangement uses TRBV29-1 and TRBJ2-1, with 9 bases that match TRBD2. There are 14 residues in the CDR3. Germline V gene lookup returns CDR1 SQVTM and CDR2 ANQGSEA. V dropped 5 bases and J dropped 7; count of bases not matched to a gene: 9. CDR3 in amino acids: CSVNGREGRNEQFF. CDR3 in DNA: TGCAGCGTTAATGGGCGGGAGGGCCGAAATGAGCAGTTCTTC.

This clonotype came up a few times. The chain employs TRBV11-2 and TRBJ1-1; D gene ambiguous. V lost 1 base and J 0 bases, leaving 12 bases between the germline ends. Germline CDR1 reads SGHAT; CDR2 reads FQNNGV. The CDR3 runs to 16 residues. CDR3 amino acids: CASSLGPSSMNTEAFF. The CDR3 bases are TGTGCCAGCAGCTTAGGGCCGAGCTCTATGAACACTGAAGCTTTCTTT.

The CDR3 DNA reads TGTGCCTGGAGTGTACCTTATAAAGAAGCTTTCTTT. Translated: CAWSVPYKEAFF. The chain employs TRBV30 and TRBJ1-1; no definite D call. The germline V gene encodes CDR1 GTSNPN and CDR2 SVGIG (reference sequence). The CDR3 extends over 12 amino acids. V lost 0 bases to trimming and J lost 8 bases, with 10 bases between them.

There are a few counts of this clonotype. The gene calls are TRBV9 and TRBJ2-2, with D possibly TRBD1 on 6 matching bases. CDR1 and CDR2 from the germline V gene are SGDLS and YYNGEE. The length of the CDR3 is 16 residues. Trimming cost V 4 bases and J 5 bases, with 18 bases left between them. CDR3 sequence reads: CASSPTGFIHTGELFF. The CDR3 region has the DNA TGTGCCAGCAGCCCAACAGGGTTTATCCATACCGGGGAGCTGTTTTTT.

This clonotype came up many times. Sequence at one end of the junction differs from germline and may be a read error. The rearrangement uses TRBV7-7 and TRBJ2-5; D ambiguous. The CDR3 length is 16 residues. Germline CDR1 reads SSHAT; CDR2 reads FNYEAQ (reference sequence). The CDR3 DNA reads as TGTGCTAGCAGCTTAGGACGCCTCATAGGGAAAGAGACCCAGTACTTC. Residues: CASSLGRLIGKETQYF.